Listed below are T cell receptor beta chains from one sample, sequenced in a study of blood T cell repertoires in COVID-19. Sequencing was performed with immunoSEQ multiplex PCR; in TCRdb, only in-frame clones are kept and a portion is missing. This sample has some 260,000 clones, with about nine tenths found just once. Sequencing input: peripheral blood. The receptors were gathered from a woman aged 25-40 years with COVID-19, enrolled during active disease. The CDR3 runs from the conserved cysteine through the conserved F or W. D genes are given only for firm matches. The size of a clone is reported for some rows only, either as once, few or many, or as a class for expanded clones.

D gene: NA
V gene: TRBV4-2
J gene: TRBJ2-2
clone size: NA
CDR3 DNA: TGTGCCAGCAGCCAAGCCAGGGTCGGGGGTGACACCGGGGAGCTGTTTTTT
CDR3 protein: CASSQARVGGDTGELFF

D gene: NA
V gene: TRBV4-3
J gene: TRBJ1-3
clone size: NA
CDR3 DNA: TGCGCCAGCAGCCAAGACGGAGGAACCTTCGGCACCATATATTTT
CDR3 protein: CASSQDGGTFGTIYF

D gene: TRBD1
V gene: TRBV2
J gene: TRBJ1-6
clone size: NA
CDR3 DNA: TGTGCCAGCACCTTGGGACAGGGGAATTCACCCCTCCACTTT
CDR3 protein: CASTLGQGNSPLHF

D gene: NA
V gene: TRBV6-1
J gene: TRBJ1-1
clone size: NA
CDR3 DNA: TGTGCCAGCAGTGAGGGCGCCTACACTGAAGCTTTCTTT
CDR3 protein: CASSEGAYTEAFF

D gene: NA
V gene: TRBV27
J gene: TRBJ1-6
clone size: NA
CDR3 DNA: TGTGCCAGCAGTACAGGAGCCTATAAAAGCTCCTATAATTCACCCCTCCACTTT
CDR3 protein: CASSTGAYKSSYNSPLHF

D gene: TRBD1
V gene: TRBV2
J gene: TRBJ2-7
clone size: NA
CDR3 DNA: TGTGCCAGCAGTGTTTCCGGGACAGAACTCTACGAGCAGTACTTC
CDR3 protein: CASSVSGTELYEQYF

D gene: TRBD2
V gene: TRBV19
J gene: TRBJ2-7
clone size: NA
CDR3 DNA: TGTGCCAGTAGTCCGGCGGGGGACTTTTACGAGCAGTACTTC
CDR3 protein: CASSPAGDFYEQYF

D gene: TRBD1
V gene: TRBV6-6
J gene: TRBJ2-7
clone size: NA
CDR3 DNA: TGTGCCAGCAGTTACTTAGGGGGCCCGGGAGAGCAGTACTTC
CDR3 protein: CASSYLGGPGEQYF

D gene: TRBD1
V gene: TRBV7-2
J gene: TRBJ2-7
clone size: once
CDR3 DNA: TGTGCCAGCAGCTTGGACAGGTCTTTTAGCTACGAGCAGTACTTC
CDR3 protein: CASSLDRSFSYEQYF

D gene: NA
V gene: TRBV7-2
J gene: TRBJ2-3
clone size: NA
CDR3 DNA: TGTGCCAGCCTCGATAGCCCCGCTAGCACAGATACGCAGTATTTT
CDR3 protein: CASLDSPASTDTQYF

D gene: NA
V gene: TRBV24-1
J gene: TRBJ1-2
clone size: NA
CDR3 DNA: TGTGCCACCAGTGCCCCAACGGGGGGTGGCTACACCTTC
CDR3 protein: CATSAPTGGGYTF

D gene: TRBD2
V gene: TRBV7-8
J gene: TRBJ2-2
clone size: once
CDR3 DNA: TGTGCCAGCAGCCGGGGACTAGCGGGAGAAAGCGGGGAGCTGTTTTTT
CDR3 protein: CASSRGLAGESGELFF

D gene: NA
V gene: TRBV7-6
J gene: TRBJ2-7
clone size: NA
CDR3 DNA: TGTGCCAGCAGCCAACAAACAGGGTCCTACGAGCAGTACTTC
CDR3 protein: CASSQQTGSYEQYF